The TCR beta chain described here comes from a study of blood T cell repertoires in COVID-19. Ages ranged from about 18 to 90 years, with residence in under 25 US areas. CDR1 and CDR2 (germline): ENHRY, SYGVKD. There are 14 residues in the CDR3. Trimming removed 4 bases from V and 0 bases from J, with 7 bases in between. In the original analysis: Estimates of nucleated cell counts were drawn from the amplification of reference gene primers. Data came from immunoSEQ multiplex PCR; TCRdb stores just in-frame clones and leaves some out. V, J and clone size are those of that table, while D and trimming were read from the DNA. In the table there are 250,000 to 350,000 clones, approximately 90% of which are singletons.

The TCR was taken from a woman in her 30s who had recovered from COVID-19. The chain has TRBV10-3 and TRBJ1-3, with D perhaps matching TRBD1 (5 bases). The sequenced material came from PBMCs or T cells enriched from blood (not recorded which). The CDR3 protein is CAISGQISGNTIYF. The DNA of the CDR3 is TGTGCCATCAGTGGACAGATCTCTGGAAACACCATATATTTT.